A selection of T cell receptor beta chains follows, all from one sample in a study of blood T cell repertoires in COVID-19. This table comes from immunoSEQ multiplex PCR, and its TCRdb copy is limited to in-frame clones, with some not included. The data contain over 75,000 clones, approximately 91% of them singletons. Sequenced: peripheral blood. The source is a man aged 55 to 70 with acute or convalescent COVID-19. Each CDR3 is given with its conserved first and last residue.

TRBJ2-7	TRBV7-2	CASSPGTSLSYEQYF
TRBJ1-2	TRBV4-3	CASSQARMENYGYTF
TRBJ1-1	TRBV5-1	CASSPQGVNTEAFF
TRBJ2-7	TRBV6-5	CASSYSEGAGSYEQYF
TRBJ2-2	TRBV5-6	CASSWDRNTGELFF
TRBJ2-3	TRBV9	CASSSGLAGGTSTDTQYF
TRBJ2-7	TRBV7-9	CASSRDRNHEQYF
TRBJ1-1	TRBV6-5	CASSYGRGMNTEAFF
TRBJ2-3	TRBV6-5	CATRTSGDTQYF
TRBJ2-5	TRBV9	CASSARSDTYQETQYF
TRBJ2-5	TRBV5-6	CASSFGAGVETQYF
TRBJ2-1	TRBV28	CASSSSGVAGAHEQFF
TRBJ1-4	TRBV15	CATSRDSQGNEKLFF
TRBJ1-1	TRBV6-5	CASRLTGGWHTEAFF
TRBJ1-6	TRBV28	CASRGTGGRGGSPLHF
TRBJ2-7	TRBV6-5	CASSLAGGPYEQYF
TRBJ1-5	TRBV6-1	CASTEPSQPQHF
TRBJ2-5	TRBV9	CASSPGSQQETQYF
TRBJ2-7	TRBV6-5	CASKASGGNYEQYF
TRBJ1-2	TRBV19	CASSKTGANYGYTF
TRBJ2-3	TRBV11-3	CASSPGGQGIADTQYF
TRBJ2-3	TRBV14	CASSTGQFTDTQYF
TRBJ2-7	TRBV6-1	CASSEQGFYEQYF
TRBJ2-1	TRBV7-2	CASSLGVAEQFF
TRBJ1-4	TRBV19	CASSIGPRDREKLFF
TRBJ1-3	TRBV6-5	CASGRTSGNTIYF
TRBJ2-2	TRBV19	CASSIDAGTGVNTGELFF
TRBJ2-3	TRBV28	CASGRESTDTQYF
TRBJ2-7	TRBV4-3	CASSQETGGVEQYF
TRBJ2-7	TRBV3-1/TRBV3-2	CASSQGKKAGGFSYEQYF
TRBJ2-7	TRBV19	CASSGGAFSYEQYF
TRBJ2-7	TRBV2	CASWDRVGEQYF
TRBJ2-3	TRBV19	CASSRTGGFSRRPLGRQGRDTQYF
TRBJ2-1	TRBV24-1	CATSEGTSGSWGEQFF
TRBJ1-2	TRBV5-1	CASNAEGRYGYTF
TRBJ1-2	TRBV11-2	CASSFDRGANYGYTF
TRBJ2-7	TRBV29-1	CSVVGTGYEQYF
TRBJ2-2	TRBV7-2	CASSSGQGWTGELFF
TRBJ1-3	TRBV5-1	CASSPGTGNSGNTIYF
TRBJ1-2	TRBV30	CAWRVKGGQGGYTF
TRBJ2-6	TRBV19	CASSIQGYTSGANVLTF
TRBJ2-2	TRBV27	CASSNTGTGVGELFF
TRBJ2-2	TRBV29-1	CSVVGSGGQGRTGELFF
TRBJ2-1	TRBV6-5	CASSPLAGRYNEQFF
TRBJ1-1	TRBV5-8	CASSLARDTEAFF
TRBJ2-7	TRBV2	CASSRLAGAYEQYF
TRBJ2-3	TRBV3-1/TRBV3-2	CASSQRGSTDTQYF
TRBJ2-3	TRBV11-1	CASSSSEAVSADTQYF